This T cell receptor beta chain was captured by sequencing in a study of blood T cell repertoires in COVID-19. Study-level background: The study drew acute and convalescent COVID-19 samples from the United States, Italy and Spain.

The assay was immunoSEQ multiplex PCR, and TCRdb's table has in-frame clones only and misses some. The repertoire holds more than 60,000 clones, with roughly 90% as singletons. CDR1 and CDR2 from the germline V gene are SGHNT and YYREEE (reference sequence). V gave up 0 bases and J gave up 2 bases; unmatched junction bases: 5. The CDR3 is made up of 15 amino acids. The TCR sequence derives from a woman aged 80 or over with active or convalescent COVID-19. Sample: peripheral blood. This sequence joins TRBV5-4 and TRBJ2-7; TRBD1 matches at 7 bases. CDR3: CASSLGPGQTYEQYF. The CDR3 DNA reads as TGTGCCAGCAGCTTGGGGCCGGGACAGACCTACGAGCAGTACTTC. The variable domain in full, with the rest retrieved from reference TRBV5-4 and TRBJ2-7, is ETGVTQSPTHLIKTRGQQVTLRCSSQSGHNTVSWYQQALGQGPQFIFQYYREEENGRGNFPPRFSGLQFPNYSSELNVNALELDDSALYLCASSLGPGQTYEQYFGPGTRLTVT.